This T cell receptor beta chain was documented in a study of shared clonotypes between healthy human individuals (dated by TCRdb to about 2020). Broadly, across the study: The cohort comprised a couple of women and three men aged 18 to 49 years. For each donor, CD4 naive and CD4 memory were each given three plates, CD8 naive was given two plates, and CD8 memory was given one plate. Blood TCR repertoires of a handful of healthy adults were deeply sequenced to estimate repertoire size and the extent of clonotype sharing between individuals. To increase sequencing depth and limit assay-specific biases, different laboratories used diverse techniques to prepare libraries and sequence TCR repertoires. Leukapheresis yielded between about 0.9 and 9.5 billion PBMCs per donor. Overall results and qualifications from the work: Rarefaction of sorted-subset datasets indicated incomplete sequencing despite the large sequencing depth. The small number of donors limited the genetic and exposure-history diversity represented. Sampling was restricted to blood, and TCR repertoires in tissue are likely to differ from TCR repertoires in blood. Higher generation probabilities were observed for clonotypes shared by all four sorted-subset donors than for non-shared clonotypes. Estimated clonotype richness was generally larger for naive than for memory subsets. About 4.5% of naive CD4, around 3.5% of naive CD8, approximately 2% of memory CD4, and about 0.4% of memory CD8 clonotypes were shared across several donors. Pairwise subsampling indicated that sequencing depth was expected to affect the degree of clonotype sharing among donors.

Healthy HIV-negative adults with no recently reported acute infections or vaccinations were included as donors. Every donor was a Caucasian adult living in Nashville, Tennessee, USA. CD4+ T cells were enriched by magnetic negative selection; naive cells were then positively selected on CD45RA, and the negative fraction formed the memory subset. Blood was obtained by leukapheresis, after which PBMCs were separated by Ficoll-Histopaque density gradient centrifugation and cryopreserved in liquid nitrogen vapor phase. Analytical flow cytometry was used to check the purity and quantity of each magnetically sorted T cell population. Genomic DNA was isolated from each sorted fraction and quantified by UV absorbance on a Nanodrop 2000c. Comments on this clone: This receptor's antigen is unknown. Base qualities are not recorded, but no much larger clone differs from it by a single base.

Per the germline V gene (reference sequence), SSHAT is the CDR1 and FNYEAQ is the CDR2. From cysteine to phenylalanine, the CDR3 is 14 amino acids long. The DNA shown is the 42-base CDR3, in frame from base 1. V gives up 1 base and J gives up 5 bases, and the segment between their germline ends measures 11 bases. TCR CDR3 regions were amplified from genomic DNA by multiplex PCR using the deep immunoSEQ assay. For each cell subset, the extracted genomic DNA was distributed evenly across all wells of several immunoSEQ 96-well plates, and each plate served as one replicate. For sorted subsets, about 200 ng genomic DNA, equal to approximately 30,000 T cell genomes, was loaded into each replicate PCR. The purified libraries were quantified using a Qubit 3.0 fluorometer, sized with a Bioanalyzer 2100, and then quantified again using the KAPA Library Quantification kit. Each immunoSEQ 96-well plate was sequenced on its own single-read 150-cycle Illumina NextSeq 550 flow cell. As for the authors' bioinformatics: Because the immunoSEQ output held only junctional sequences and lacked quality scores, the filtering could not match the filtering applied to full-length reads. To assign V/J genes and CDR3, sequences were annotated using PyIR, a Python wrapper for IgBLAST v1.9, with IMGT germline references. Reads with weak V/J assignments (E-value above 1e-6), missing CDR3, stop codons, out-of-frame junctions, or ambiguous translated residues were removed. V3J clonotypes were defined by identical inferred V gene, J gene, and CDR3 amino acid sequence. Percentage overlap between repertoires was calculated by dividing the number of shared unique clonotypes by the size of the smaller repertoire. RTK rarefaction, the Chao1 estimator, and Recon v2.1 estimates of unobserved clonotypes were used to assess repertoire richness. OLGA was used to compute generation probabilities for all TCRbeta clonotypes that the gDNA method yielded from a few donors. TCRdb obtained this table from immuneACCESS and retained in-frame rearrangements with V and J assigned. These tables miss some clones; where compared with another copy, unresolved V genes account for less than half of the shortfall, and the remainder is unexplained. V and J calls and clone size are those listed in that table; D and trimming were worked out from the DNA. For this sample the table gives some 2,500,000 clones, of which 93% were detected only once. The ten largest clones take up 0.36% of the sample.

The chain was built from TRBV7-7 and TRBJ2-5; no D gene call is confident. The sequence came from a young man in good health. Some clones in this sample may be carry-over from other donors' samples. Sequencing was done on a sample of naive CD4+ T cells from PBMCs. This specimen's cell subset or site label, interpreted: CD45RA+ positively selected. The DNA is as follows: TGTGCCAGCAGCTTAGGCCGGCACCGGGAGACCCAGTACTTC. It encodes CASSLGRHRETQYF. Beyond the CDR3, the reference TRBV7-7 and TRBJ2-5 genes provide the residues; the full variable domain reads: GAGVSQSPRYKVTKRGQDVTLRCDPISSHATLYWYQQALGQGPEFLTYFNYEAQPDKSGLPSDRFSAERPEGSISTLTIQRTEQRDSAMYRCASSLGRHRETQYFGPGTRLLVL.